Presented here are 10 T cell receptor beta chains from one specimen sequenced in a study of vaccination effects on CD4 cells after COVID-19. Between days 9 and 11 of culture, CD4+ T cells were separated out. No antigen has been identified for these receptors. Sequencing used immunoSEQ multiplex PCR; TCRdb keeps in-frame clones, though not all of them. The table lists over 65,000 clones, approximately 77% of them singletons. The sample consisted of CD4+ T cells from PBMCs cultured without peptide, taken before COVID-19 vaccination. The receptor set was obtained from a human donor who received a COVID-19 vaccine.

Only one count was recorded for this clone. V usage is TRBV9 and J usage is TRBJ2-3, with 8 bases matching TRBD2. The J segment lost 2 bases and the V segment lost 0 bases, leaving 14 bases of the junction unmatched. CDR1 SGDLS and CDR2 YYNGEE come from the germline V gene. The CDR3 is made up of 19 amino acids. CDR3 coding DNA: TGTGCCAGCAGCGTAGGCCCATTTTGGAGCGGGGGCCCCACAGATACGCAGTATTTT. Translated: CASSVGPFWSGGPTDTQYF.

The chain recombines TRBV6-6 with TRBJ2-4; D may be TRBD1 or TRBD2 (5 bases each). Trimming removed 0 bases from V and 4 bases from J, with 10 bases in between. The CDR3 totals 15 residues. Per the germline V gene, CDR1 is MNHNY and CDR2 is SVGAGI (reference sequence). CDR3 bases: TGTGCCAGCAGTTACTCCGGGACCGTTAAAAACATTCAGTACTTC. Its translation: CASSYSGTVKNIQYF.

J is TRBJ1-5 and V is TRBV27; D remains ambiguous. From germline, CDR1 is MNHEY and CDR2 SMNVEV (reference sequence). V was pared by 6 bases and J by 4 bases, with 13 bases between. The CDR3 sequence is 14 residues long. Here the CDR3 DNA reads TGTGCCAGCAGCCTCTCAGCCTTTAATCAGCCCCAGCATTTT. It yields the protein CASSLSAFNQPQHF.

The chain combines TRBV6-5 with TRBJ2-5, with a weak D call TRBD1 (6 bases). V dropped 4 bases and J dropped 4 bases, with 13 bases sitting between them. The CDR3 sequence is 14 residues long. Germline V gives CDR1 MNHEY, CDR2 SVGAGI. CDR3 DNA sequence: TGTGCCAGCAGTTCGGGGACAATCAGAGAGACCCAGTACTTC. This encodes CASSSGTIRETQYF.

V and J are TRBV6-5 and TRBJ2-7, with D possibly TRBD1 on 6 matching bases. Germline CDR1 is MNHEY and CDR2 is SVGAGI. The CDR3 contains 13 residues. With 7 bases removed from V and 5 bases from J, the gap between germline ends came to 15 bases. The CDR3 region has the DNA TGTGCCAGCAAGTGGGGACACGCCAACGAGCAGTACGTC. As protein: CASKWGHANEQYV.

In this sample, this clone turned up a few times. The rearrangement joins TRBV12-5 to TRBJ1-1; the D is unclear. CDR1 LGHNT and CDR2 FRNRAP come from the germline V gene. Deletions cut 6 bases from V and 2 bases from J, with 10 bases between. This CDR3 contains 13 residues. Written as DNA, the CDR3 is TGTGCTAGTGGCGTCAGAGACAACACTGAAGCTTTCTTT. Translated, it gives CASGVRDNTEAFF.

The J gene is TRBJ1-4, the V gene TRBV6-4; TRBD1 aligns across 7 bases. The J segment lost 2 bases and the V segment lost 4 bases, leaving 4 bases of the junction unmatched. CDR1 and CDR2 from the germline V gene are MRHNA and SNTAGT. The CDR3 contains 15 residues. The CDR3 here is CASSAGTATNEKLFF. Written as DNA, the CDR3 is TGTGCCAGCAGTGCCGGGACAGCTACTAATGAAAAACTGTTTTTT.

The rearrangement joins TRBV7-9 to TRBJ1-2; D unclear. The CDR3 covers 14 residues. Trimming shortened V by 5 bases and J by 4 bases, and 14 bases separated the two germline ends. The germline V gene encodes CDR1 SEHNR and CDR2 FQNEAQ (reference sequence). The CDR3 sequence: CASSPRVGSYGYTF. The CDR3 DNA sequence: TGTGCCAGCAGCCCCCGCGTGGGTAGCTATGGCTACACCTTC.

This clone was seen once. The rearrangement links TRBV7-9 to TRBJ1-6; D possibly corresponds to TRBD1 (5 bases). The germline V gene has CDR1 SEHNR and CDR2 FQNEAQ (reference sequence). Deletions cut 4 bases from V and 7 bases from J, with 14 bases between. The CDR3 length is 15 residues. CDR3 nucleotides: TGTGCCAGCAGCTGGGTGGGGGGTGTCAATTCACCCCTCCACTTT. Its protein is CASSWVGGVNSPLHF.

The CDR3 is CASSEQGGSEQFF. CDR3 in DNA: TGTGCCAGCAGCGAACAGGGGGGAAGTGAGCAGTTCTTC. This chain joins TRBV7-3 and TRBJ2-1, with 8 bases lining up with TRBD1. Germline-derived CDR1 and CDR2 are SGHTA and FQGTGA. This CDR3 spans 13 amino acids. Trimming removed 5 bases from V and 9 bases from J; junction bases left unmatched: 6.